This T cell receptor beta chain was identified during a study of OX40 agonist ivuxolimab in advanced cancers. TCRdb's copy holds only in-frame clones and misses some; the assay was immunoSEQ multiplex PCR. The data contain fewer than 45,000 clones, approximately 90% of them singletons. Study findings and constraints: With doses of 0.1 to 3.0 mg/kg, CD4+ and CD8+ blood T cells had undergone clonal expansion by week 6.

The CDR3 totals 13 residues. A word on this clone: Its antigen is as yet unknown.

The genes are TRBV7-5 and TRBJ2-2. TRBV7-5 is a pseudogene. This TCR was recovered from an adult with an advanced solid tumor such as melanoma, head and neck, liver or kidney cancer. The sequencing here drew on CD4+ or CD8+ T cells sorted from blood, taken in a trial of the OX40 agonist ivuxolimab. The CDR3 is CVRSSEGAGELFF. The DNA for the CDR3 is TGTGTCAGAAGCTCGGAGGGGGCCGGGGAGCTGTTTTTT.